This entry concerns a single TCR beta chain. This sample was included in a study of OX40 agonist ivuxolimab in advanced cancers. Whole-study context: Six ivuxolimab dose levels, 0.01 to 10 mg/kg, were given intravenously every 2 weeks.

Measured with immunoSEQ multiplex PCR; TCRdb has only the in-frame clones, and not every one. The table lists about 100,000 clones, approximately 90% of them singletons. The CDR3 has 15 amino acids. V lost 5 bases, J lost 0 bases, and 11 bases lay in between. Germline V gene sequence: CDR1 SGHVS, CDR2 FQNEAQ. The TCR was taken from an adult with an advanced solid tumor such as melanoma, head and neck, liver or kidney cancer. The source was CD4+ or CD8+ T cells sorted from blood, collected in a trial of the OX40 agonist ivuxolimab. The chain uses TRBV7-8 and TRBJ1-3; the D gene is possibly TRBD1 (6 bases). CDR3: CASSLTGISGNTIYF. The CDR3, as DNA: TGTGCCAGCAGCCTTACAGGGATCTCTGGAAACACCATATATTTT.